This T cell receptor beta chain was observed in a study of cytomegalovirus exposure and HLA in healthy donors. Background on the study: There were around 390 genotyped donors. Of these, 81% fell in the genetic ancestry cluster associated with self-reported Caucasian donors. General study results and limits: TCR beta V segments were, for the most part, productive about 87% or about 30% of the time in an earlier analysis.

For this clone: Its target is not known.

The PCR ran on 60 Vbeta and 13 Jbeta primers. In the source study's methods: Unique TCR beta chains totaled about 73 million in a later count, with some 10 million of them shared. Profiling relied on immunoSEQ multiplex PCR, and the TCRdb table lists in-frame clones only, not all of them. The V and J calls and the clone size are those of that table, but D and trimming were determined from the DNA. The sample holds some 160,000 clones, 80% to 85% seen once. Trimming at V came to 5 bases and at J to 3 bases, leaving 6 bases not matched to a gene. The germline CDR1 and CDR2 sequences are SGHAT and FQNNGV. The CDR3 totals 14 residues.

The receptor comes from a male donor in good health and CMV-seropositive. Sequences were obtained from PBMCs. The V gene is TRBV11-2, the J gene TRBJ1-2; TRBD1 matches 7 bases. CDR3 coding DNA: TGTGCCAGCAGCCGCACCGGGACAGACTATGGCTACACCTTC. Its protein product is CASSRTGTDYGYTF.